The rows below give T cell receptor beta chains drawn from one sample of a study of T cell responses to AZD1222 COVID-19 vaccine. Data came from immunoSEQ multiplex PCR; TCRdb stores just in-frame clones and leaves some out. The sample consists of 110,000 to 150,000 clones, approximately 90% of them appearing once. The sample was peripheral blood, taken on day 0 of AZD1222 vaccination. All receptors derive from an adult in good health. CDR3s include the opening cysteine and the closing phenylalanine or tryptophan. D genes are given only for firm matches. Expanded clones are given a class, and other clones once, few, many or no size at all.

v_call: TRBV27
clone_size: NA
j_call: TRBJ2-7
d_call: TRBD2
cdr3_aa: CASSFRTSGRGTYEQYF
cdr3_nt: TGTGCCAGCAGTTTTAGGACTAGCGGGAGGGGGACCTACGAGCAGTACTTC

v_call: TRBV14
clone_size: NA
j_call: TRBJ1-2
d_call: NA
cdr3_aa: CASSYRQTYTGYTF
cdr3_nt: TGTGCCAGCAGCTACCGACAGACCTATACTGGCTACACCTTC

v_call: TRBV12-3/TRBV12-4
clone_size: once
j_call: TRBJ1-1
d_call: NA
cdr3_aa: CASSDQGYTEAFF
cdr3_nt: TGTGCCAGCAGCGATCAGGGATACACTGAAGCTTTCTTT

v_call: TRBV19
clone_size: NA
j_call: TRBJ2-7
d_call: NA
cdr3_aa: CASSMSGGEGPLVYEQYF
cdr3_nt: TGTGCCAGTAGTATGTCAGGGGGGGAGGGCCCGTTGGTCTACGAGCAGTACTTC

v_call: TRBV19
clone_size: NA
j_call: TRBJ2-3
d_call: TRBD2
cdr3_aa: CATSVARLAGSDTQYF
cdr3_nt: TGTGCCACCTCAGTAGCAAGGCTAGCGGGGTCAGATACGCAGTATTTT

v_call: TRBV6-5
clone_size: once
j_call: TRBJ2-2
d_call: NA
cdr3_aa: CASNFGELTGELFF
cdr3_nt: TGTGCCAGCAACTTCGGGGAGTTAACCGGGGAGCTGTTTTTT

v_call: TRBV5-1
clone_size: NA
j_call: TRBJ1-2
d_call: TRBD1
cdr3_aa: CASSLTGGNGYTF
cdr3_nt: TGCGCCAGCAGCCTCACAGGGGGAAACGGCTACACCTTC

v_call: TRBV19
clone_size: once
j_call: TRBJ1-1
d_call: NA
cdr3_aa: CASIPSKGTEAFF
cdr3_nt: TGTGCCAGTATCCCTAGCAAGGGCACTGAAGCTTTCTTT

v_call: TRBV19
clone_size: NA
j_call: TRBJ2-1
d_call: TRBD2
cdr3_aa: CASSMLVAGDSYNEQFF
cdr3_nt: TGTGCCAGTAGTATGTTAGTCGCGGGAGACTCCTACAATGAGCAGTTCTTC

v_call: TRBV6-5
clone_size: NA
j_call: TRBJ1-5
d_call: NA
cdr3_aa: CASSSPTETKTQHF
cdr3_nt: TGTGCCAGCAGCTCTCCGACCGAGACAAAAACCCAGCATTTT

v_call: TRBV20-1
clone_size: NA
j_call: TRBJ1-1
d_call: NA
cdr3_aa: CSAYMNTEAFF
cdr3_nt: TGCAGTGCGTACATGAACACTGAAGCTTTCTTT

v_call: TRBV7-2
clone_size: NA
j_call: TRBJ1-2
d_call: NA
cdr3_aa: CASSLAPTTNYGYTF
cdr3_nt: TGTGCCAGCAGCTTAGCACCAACAACTAACTATGGCTACACCTTC

v_call: TRBV5-1
clone_size: NA
j_call: TRBJ1-6
d_call: TRBD1
cdr3_aa: CATGVGTVYSPLHF
cdr3_nt: TGCGCCACCGGTGTGGGGACAGTATATTCACCCCTCCACTTT

v_call: TRBV6-5
clone_size: NA
j_call: TRBJ2-2
d_call: TRBD1
cdr3_aa: CASRQGLTGELFF
cdr3_nt: TGTGCCAGCAGACAGGGGTTGACCGGGGAGCTGTTTTTT

v_call: TRBV6-1
clone_size: NA
j_call: TRBJ1-4
d_call: NA
cdr3_aa: CASSERGANEKLFF
cdr3_nt: TGTGCCAGCAGTGAACGAGGTGCTAATGAAAAACTGTTTTTT

v_call: TRBV19
clone_size: NA
j_call: TRBJ2-2
d_call: NA
cdr3_aa: CASSIALTGELFF
cdr3_nt: TGTGCCAGTAGTATAGCGTTGACCGGGGAGCTGTTTTTT

v_call: TRBV6-5
clone_size: NA
j_call: TRBJ2-7
d_call: TRBD1
cdr3_aa: CASSLGTGGYEQYF
cdr3_nt: TGTGCCAGCTCCCTTGGGACAGGGGGTTACGAGCAGTACTTC

v_call: TRBV6-5
clone_size: NA
j_call: TRBJ2-7
d_call: NA
cdr3_aa: CASESGPASYEQYF
cdr3_nt: TGTGCCAGCGAGAGCGGACCAGCCTCCTACGAGCAGTACTTC

v_call: TRBV7-2
clone_size: NA
j_call: TRBJ1-4
d_call: NA
cdr3_aa: CATERVRGEKLFF
cdr3_nt: TGTGCCACAGAAAGGGTACGGGGGGAAAAACTGTTTTTT

v_call: TRBV6-1
clone_size: NA
j_call: TRBJ1-3
d_call: NA
cdr3_aa: CASSEAWGPAGNTIYF
cdr3_nt: TGTGCCAGCAGTGAAGCCTGGGGCCCTGCCGGAAACACCATATATTTT

v_call: TRBV7-8
clone_size: NA
j_call: TRBJ2-1
d_call: NA
cdr3_aa: CASVEPVTLPGGGYNEQFF
cdr3_nt: TGTGCCAGCGTTGAGCCGGTGACCTTACCTGGCGGAGGATACAATGAGCAGTTCTTC

v_call: TRBV7-2
clone_size: NA
j_call: TRBJ2-1
d_call: TRBD2
cdr3_aa: CASSAGLAGATEQFF
cdr3_nt: TGTGCCAGCAGCGCGGGACTAGCGGGAGCGACCGAGCAGTTCTTC

v_call: TRBV5-4
clone_size: NA
j_call: TRBJ1-5
d_call: NA
cdr3_aa: CASSLVPYGNQPQHF
cdr3_nt: TGTGCCAGCAGCTTAGTTCCTTATGGCAATCAGCCCCAGCATTTT

v_call: TRBV27
clone_size: NA
j_call: TRBJ1-2
d_call: NA
cdr3_aa: CASSFGTSNYGYTF
cdr3_nt: TGTGCCAGCAGTTTCGGGACATCAAACTATGGCTACACCTTC

v_call: TRBV6-5
clone_size: NA
j_call: TRBJ1-1
d_call: TRBD1
cdr3_aa: CASPQGAMNTEAFF
cdr3_nt: TGTGCCAGCCCCCAGGGGGCAATGAACACTGAAGCTTTCTTT

v_call: TRBV5-6
clone_size: NA
j_call: TRBJ2-7
d_call: NA
cdr3_aa: CASSLGVVRPYEQYF
cdr3_nt: TGTGCCAGCAGCTTGGGGGTGGTTAGACCCTACGAGCAGTACTTC

v_call: TRBV21-1
clone_size: NA
j_call: TRBJ1-4
d_call: NA
cdr3_aa: CASSKGSWDRGEVSEKLFF
cdr3_nt: TGTGCCAGCAGCAAAGGGTCCTGGGACAGGGGCGAGGTTTCCGAAAAACTGTTTTTT

v_call: TRBV30
clone_size: NA
j_call: TRBJ2-2
d_call: TRBD1
cdr3_aa: CAWSRDRAGAGELFF
cdr3_nt: TGTGCCTGGAGCCGGGACAGGGCGGGCGCCGGGGAGCTGTTTTTT

v_call: TRBV19
clone_size: NA
j_call: TRBJ2-2
d_call: NA
cdr3_aa: CASTLGGRTGELFF
cdr3_nt: TGTGCCAGTACCCTAGGGGGGCGCACCGGGGAGCTGTTTTTT

v_call: TRBV7-2
clone_size: NA
j_call: TRBJ2-7
d_call: NA
cdr3_aa: CASSLAGVYEQYF
cdr3_nt: TGTGCCAGCAGCTTAGCGGGAGTGTACGAGCAGTACTTC

v_call: TRBV27
clone_size: NA
j_call: TRBJ2-1
d_call: TRBD2
cdr3_aa: CASSLAGAPYNEQFF
cdr3_nt: TGTGCCAGCTCATTAGCGGGGGCCCCCTACAATGAGCAGTTCTTC

v_call: TRBV19
clone_size: few
j_call: TRBJ1-5
d_call: NA
cdr3_aa: CASSITGGVGQPQHF
cdr3_nt: TGTGCCAGTAGTATAACGGGCGGGGTTGGGCAGCCCCAGCATTTT

v_call: TRBV5-1
clone_size: NA
j_call: TRBJ1-2
d_call: TRBD1
cdr3_aa: CASSGGTGAYGYTF
cdr3_nt: TGCGCCAGCAGCGGCGGGACAGGCGCCTATGGCTACACCTTC

v_call: TRBV24-1
clone_size: NA
j_call: TRBJ1-5
d_call: NA
cdr3_aa: CATSDGVFNQPQHF
cdr3_nt: TGTGCCACCAGTGATGGGGTCTTCAATCAGCCCCAGCATTTT

v_call: TRBV18
clone_size: NA
j_call: TRBJ1-4
d_call: NA
cdr3_aa: CASSLQAVGEKLFF
cdr3_nt: TGTGCCAGCTCCCTACAGGCTGTTGGTGAAAAACTGTTTTTT

v_call: TRBV5-6
clone_size: NA
j_call: TRBJ2-6
d_call: NA
cdr3_aa: CASSFRSAGANVLTF
cdr3_nt: TGTGCCAGCAGCTTCCGATCTGCAGGGGCCAACGTCCTGACTTTC

v_call: TRBV4-1
clone_size: once
j_call: TRBJ2-1
d_call: NA
cdr3_aa: CASSQTPGTYSYNEQFF
cdr3_nt: TGCGCCAGCAGCCAAACGCCCGGGACTTACTCCTACAATGAGCAGTTCTTC

v_call: TRBV10-1
clone_size: once
j_call: TRBJ2-1
d_call: TRBD2
cdr3_aa: CASSASGTYNEQFF
cdr3_nt: TGCGCCAGCAGTGCTAGCGGGACCTACAATGAGCAGTTCTTC

v_call: TRBV28
clone_size: NA
j_call: TRBJ1-2
d_call: TRBD1
cdr3_aa: CASSFLGQLQLGYTF
cdr3_nt: TGTGCCAGCAGTTTTTTGGGACAGTTACAGCTTGGCTACACCTTC

v_call: TRBV28
clone_size: NA
j_call: TRBJ2-7
d_call: NA
cdr3_aa: CASRRSGLREQYF
cdr3_nt: TGTGCCAGCAGAAGATCAGGGTTAAGGGAGCAGTACTTC

v_call: TRBV5-1
clone_size: NA
j_call: TRBJ2-1
d_call: TRBD2
cdr3_aa: CASSPSGRGSNGEQFF
cdr3_nt: TGCGCCAGCAGCCCTTCCGGGAGGGGGAGCAACGGTGAGCAGTTCTTC

v_call: TRBV2
clone_size: NA
j_call: TRBJ1-4
d_call: NA
cdr3_aa: CASRGTENEKLFF
cdr3_nt: TGTGCCAGCAGGGGTACAGAGAATGAAAAACTGTTTTTT

v_call: TRBV19
clone_size: NA
j_call: TRBJ2-4
d_call: TRBD2
cdr3_aa: CASSGGGRRGKNIQYF
cdr3_nt: TGTGCCAGTAGTGGCGGGGGTAGGAGGGGCAAAAACATTCAGTACTTC